The following is a T cell receptor beta chain sequence with its context. Its antigen is not yet known. Within one base of it there is no much larger clone, and no base qualities were kept. The data originate from a study of blood T cell repertoires in COVID-19 (dated by TCRdb to about 2020). The study in broad terms: The collaborator samples originated in the United States, Italy and Spain and spanned the acute and convalescent phases of COVID-19. The material from the prospective study consisted of cDNA or gDNA derived from T cells, B-cell-depleted T cells, or PBMCs. The dataset comprised deeply sampled blood TCRbeta repertoires from subjects exposed to, actively infected with, or recovered from COVID-19. The repertoires were released in a freely available public database meant as a resource for research on the immune response to SARS-CoV-2. Samples came from the ongoing ImmuneRACE study (first 160 participants) plus 1,254 subjects from 6 global collaborators. The sample metadata nearly always contained a de-identified subject ID, COVID-19 status, age in years and sex. Where available, HLA class I and class II types were taken from metadata supplied by the sample provider and were not determined by assay-based typing. Findings and caveats that apply to the study as a whole: Clinical and demographic metadata were provided uncurated, with the amount varying by source and participant.

From cysteine to phenylalanine, the CDR3 is 17 amino acids long. Only CDR3 DNA is held: 51 bases, read in frame from base 1. V is cut by 0 bases and J by 1 base, and the space between the germline ends is 14 bases. Sequences LGHDT (CDR1) and YNNKEL (CDR2) are obtained from the germline V gene (reference sequence). The immunoSEQ Assay, a bias-controlled multiplex PCR, was used to amplify TCRbeta CDR3 regions from genomic DNA. In the original analysis: The number of nucleated cells in each sample was estimated from the amplification of reference gene primers within the assay. To quantify the absolute abundance of each unique TCRbeta CDR3 rearrangement, sequence reads were collapsed and filtered. For each sample, productive Simpson clonality was calculated as the square root of Simpson's diversity index across productive rearrangements. The clones in this table, taken by TCRdb from immuneACCESS, are in-frame only. Not every clone is retained; where verified, under half of the shortfall comes from an unresolved V gene, and the cause of the rest is unknown. V, J and clone size reflect that table, while D and trimming were determined from the DNA. A total of 50,000 to 70,000 clones appear in this sample, around 83% of them only once. The ten biggest clones cover more than 5% of the sample.

Collaborating institutions collected whole blood in K2EDTA tubes following their own protocols. Collaborator samples were shipped for TCRbeta analysis as frozen whole blood, isolated PBMCs, or DNA extracted from either sample type. Sequencing used peripheral blood. The sequence links TRBV3-1 (or the pseudogene TRBV3-2) to TRBJ2-3; the D gene is perhaps TRBD2, from 6 matching bases. The clonotype was recovered from a woman aged 60 to 75 with acute or convalescent COVID-19. The sequence in DNA is TGTGCCAGCAGCCAAGAGCGGGGCCGGCGGGGCACAGATACGCAGTATTTT. It encodes CASSQERGRRGTDTQYF.